The 13 T cell receptor beta chains in this list originate from one sample, sequenced in a study of blood T cell repertoires in COVID-19. Generated by immunoSEQ multiplex PCR, the TCRdb table keeps only in-frame clones and is missing some. The sample records a few hundred thousand clones, under 85% being singletons. The sample was peripheral blood. The receptors derive from a woman in her thirties with COVID-19, enrolled during active disease.

The genes are TRBV5-4 and TRBJ2-5, with TRBD1 identical over 8 bases. Looked up from germline, CDR1 is SGHNT and CDR2 is YYREEE (reference sequence). The CDR3 length is 14 residues. Germline trimming cut 5 bases from V and 4 bases from J; bases unmatched to any gene: 7. CDR3 amino acids: CASSLQGGRETQYF. DNA of the CDR3: TGTGCCAGCAGTTTACAGGGGGGAAGAGAGACCCAGTACTTC.

This chain links TRBV4-1 with TRBJ2-3; the D is unclear. CDR3 length: 13 amino acids. Germline values: CDR1 MGHRA, CDR2 YSYEKL. The V gene lost 0 bases and the J gene lost 8 bases, with 9 bases spanning the gap. The DNA of the CDR3 is TGCGCCAGCAGCCAAGATAGACTGGGTACGCAGTATTTT. It is translated as CASSQDRLGTQYF.

This chain links TRBV7-9 with TRBJ2-1, with 10 bases lining up with TRBD2. Germline V gene lookup returns CDR1 SEHNR and CDR2 FQNEAQ (reference sequence). The ends lost 2 bases at V and 8 bases at J; junction bases unmatched: 6. CDR3 length equals 15 residues. The CDR3 DNA sequence: TGTGCCAGCAGCTTAAGCGGGAGGGCCTTGGATGAGCAGTTCTTC. Translation: CASSLSGRALDEQFF.

The genes are TRBV7-9 and TRBJ2-3; possibly TRBD2 for D (6 bases). Germline V CDR1 and CDR2: SEHNR, FQNEAQ (reference sequence). V was cut by 4 bases and J by 11 bases, with 10 bases left in between. The CDR3 length is 11 residues. CDR3 DNA: TGTGCCAGCAGCTGGGACTTTAAGCAGTATTTT. Protein sequence: CASSWDFKQYF.

The chain combines TRBV3-1 (or the pseudogene TRBV3-2) with TRBJ1-4; D is unclear. The V gene lost 4 bases and the J gene lost 7 bases, with 10 bases spanning the gap. CDR1 and CDR2 (germline): LGHDT, YNNKEL (reference sequence). The CDR3 has 13 residues. The CDR3 reads CASSPNGGEKLFF. The CDR3, as DNA: TGTGCCAGCAGCCCTAACGGTGGTGAAAAACTGTTTTTT.

The genes are TRBV7-3 and TRBJ2-5; D gene unclear. The CDR3 spans 13 residues. Germline CDR1 SGHTA, CDR2 FQGTGA. Trimming shortened V by 4 bases and J by 5 bases, and 11 bases separated the two germline ends. CDR3 loop: CASSSQRMETQYF. CDR3 nucleotide sequence: TGTGCCAGCAGCTCCCAGAGGATGGAGACCCAGTACTTC.

The gene calls are TRBV11-3 and TRBJ2-7, with a possible D match to TRBD2 (5 bases). The V gene lost 1 base and the J gene lost 6 bases, with 10 bases spanning the gap. The CDR3 has 13 amino acids. In germline, CDR1 is SGHNT, CDR2 YENEEA. This chain's CDR3 is CASSLVVGSEQYF. DNA of the CDR3: TGTGCCAGCAGCTTAGTAGTAGGGAGCGAGCAGTACTTC.

This clone was seen a few times. The chain has TRBV9 and TRBJ1-2; possibly TRBD1 for D (6 bases). V was cut by 3 bases and J by 5 bases, with 14 bases left in between. This CDR3 has 14 residues. Germline CDR1 SGDLS, CDR2 YYNGEE. The CDR3 spells CASSDTGFRYGYTF. Written as DNA, the CDR3 is TGTGCCAGCAGCGACACAGGGTTTCGGTATGGCTACACCTTC.

CDR3 sequence: CASSKEAGDPDRGSPETQYF. The CDR3 coding sequence is TGTGCCAGCAGCAAAGAGGCCGGAGACCCTGACAGGGGCAGCCCAGAGACCCAGTACTTC. The gene calls are TRBV21-1 and TRBJ2-5; TRBD1, as called in the table, went unchecked against the DNA. TRBV21-1 is given as a pseudogene. This CDR3 has 20 amino acids.

CDR3: CASSLGSGSPSYNEQFF. The CDR3 nucleotides read TGCGCCAGCAGCTTGGGTAGCGGGAGCCCCTCCTACAATGAGCAGTTCTTC. The chain couples TRBV5-1 to TRBJ2-1; TRBD2 matches at 9 bases. Germline CDR1 SGHRS, CDR2 YFSETQ. V lost 0 bases, J lost 0 bases, and 4 bases stayed unmatched. The CDR3 totals 17 residues.

This clone was detected once. The chain uses TRBV6-1 and TRBJ2-3; tentative D call: TRBD1 (5 bases). V lost 2 bases to trimming and J lost 0 bases, with 9 bases between them. The CDR3 is 15 amino acids. The germline gives CDR1 MNHNS, CDR2 SASEGT. The CDR3 here is CASSESGMSTDTQYF. The CDR3 DNA reads as TGTGCCAGCAGTGAATCAGGGATGAGCACAGATACGCAGTATTTT.

This clone is a singleton in its sample. The chain employs TRBV5-6 and TRBJ2-7; the D is unclear. Germline V gene data show CDR1 as SGHDT and CDR2 as YYEEEE. CDR3 length: 16 residues. Between the trimmed V and J ends, which lost 1 base and 4 bases, there was a span of 18 bases. CDR3 bases: TGTGCCAGCAGCTTGTTCGAGTTGAGACTCTCGTACGAGCAGTACTTC. Translating gives CASSLFELRLSYEQYF.

The chain recombines TRBV19 with TRBJ1-2; 7 bases are shared with TRBD1. Germline V gene sequence: CDR1 LNHDA, CDR2 SQIVND (reference sequence). The CDR3 spans 15 residues. V was clipped by 3 bases and J by 4 bases; unmatched bases: 8. CDR3 residues: CASSMERQGRYGYTF. The CDR3 DNA sequence: TGTGCCAGTAGTATGGAAAGACAGGGCCGCTATGGCTACACCTTC.